This TCR beta chain is drawn from a study of CDR3 diversity in severe acne. V dropped 0 bases and J dropped 7; count of bases not matched to a gene: 10. Germline CDR1 reads SGHVS; CDR2 reads FNYEAQ. The CDR3 sequence is 17 residues long. TCRdb reprocessed the PCR reads via MiXCR and lists one record per CDR3 protein. The sample has approximately 84,000 distinct CDR3 sequences; approximately 51% are singletons. The sequence was collected from a male donor in good health, without acne. The rearrangement uses TRBV7-6 and TRBJ2-1, with 9 bases aligning to TRBD2. Sequenced input: blood. CDR3 sequence reads: CASSLAREGGRVNEQFF. CDR3 nucleotide sequence: TGTGCCAGCAGCTTAGCGCGTGAAGGCGGGAGGGTGAATGAGCAGTTCTTC. Filled out from reference TRBV7-6 and TRBJ2-1, the complete variable domain reads GAGVSQSPRYKVTKRGQDVALRCDPISGHVSLYWYRQALGQGPEFLTYFNYEAQQDKSGLPNDRFSAERPEGSISTLTIQRTEQRDSAMYRCASSLAREGGRVNEQFFGPGTRLTVL.